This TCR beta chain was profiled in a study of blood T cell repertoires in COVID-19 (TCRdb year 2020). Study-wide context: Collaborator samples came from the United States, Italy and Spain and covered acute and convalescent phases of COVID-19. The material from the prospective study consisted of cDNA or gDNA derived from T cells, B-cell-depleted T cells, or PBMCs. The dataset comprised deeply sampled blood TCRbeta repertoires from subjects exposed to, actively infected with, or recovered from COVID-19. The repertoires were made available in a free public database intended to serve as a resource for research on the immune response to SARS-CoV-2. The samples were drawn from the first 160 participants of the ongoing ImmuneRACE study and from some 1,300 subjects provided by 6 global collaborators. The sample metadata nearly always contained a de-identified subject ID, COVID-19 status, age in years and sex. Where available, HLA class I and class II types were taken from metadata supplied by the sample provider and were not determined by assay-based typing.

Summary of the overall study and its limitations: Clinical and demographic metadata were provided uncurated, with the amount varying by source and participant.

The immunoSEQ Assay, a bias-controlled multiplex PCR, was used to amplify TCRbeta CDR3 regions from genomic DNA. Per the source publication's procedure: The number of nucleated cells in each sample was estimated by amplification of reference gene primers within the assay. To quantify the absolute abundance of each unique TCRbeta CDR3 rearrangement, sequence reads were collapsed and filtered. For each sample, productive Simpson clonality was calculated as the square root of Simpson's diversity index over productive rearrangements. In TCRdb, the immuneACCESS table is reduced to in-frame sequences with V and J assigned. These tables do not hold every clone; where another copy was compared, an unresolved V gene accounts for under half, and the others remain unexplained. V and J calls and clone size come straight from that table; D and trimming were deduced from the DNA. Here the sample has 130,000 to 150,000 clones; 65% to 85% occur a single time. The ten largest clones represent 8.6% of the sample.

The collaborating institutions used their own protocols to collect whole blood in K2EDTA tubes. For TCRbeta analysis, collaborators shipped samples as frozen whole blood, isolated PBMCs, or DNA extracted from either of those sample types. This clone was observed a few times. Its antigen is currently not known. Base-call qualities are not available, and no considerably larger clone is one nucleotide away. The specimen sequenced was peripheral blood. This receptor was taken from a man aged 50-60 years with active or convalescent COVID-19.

The CDR3 here reads CAISNQAGTSGSPSTDTQYF. The sequenced DNA: TGTGCCATCAGTAATCAAGCAGGGACTAGCGGGAGTCCGAGCACAGATACGCAGTATTTT. The sequence is built from TRBV10-3 and TRBJ2-3; 14 central nucleotides agree with TRBD2. Counted from cysteine to phenylalanine, this CDR3 has 20 amino acids. Only the CDR3 part of the read is kept: 60 bases, read in frame from the first base. The germline V gene supplies CDR1 ENHRY and CDR2 SYGVKD. Trimming leaves V shorter by 5 bases and J shorter by 0 bases, with the junction holding 13 bases beyond the gene matches.